What follows are 10 T cell receptor beta chains derived from one specimen sequenced in a study of T cell responses to AZD1222 COVID-19 vaccine. Assay: immunoSEQ multiplex PCR; the TCRdb copy retains only in-frame clones and omits some. The data contain some 100,000 clones, roughly 91% of them singletons. Material: peripheral blood, obtained on day 0 of AZD1222 vaccination. These TCRs come from an adult in good health.

The chain has TRBV18 and TRBJ1-6; a possible D gene is TRBD1 (6 bases). V was clipped by 1 base and J by 6 bases, with 16 bases between them. The CDR3 extends over 17 amino acids. From germline, CDR1 is KGHSH and CDR2 LQKENI. The CDR3 DNA follows: TGTGCCAGCTCACCACGGGGCCCGGGACAATTTAATTCACCCCTCCACTTT. Translating gives CASSPRGPGQFNSPLHF.

This chain uses TRBV18 with TRBJ1-3; no clear D gene. The CDR3 runs to 16 residues. CDR1 KGHSH and CDR2 LQKENI come from the germline V gene. V lost 3 bases and J 0 bases, leaving 12 bases between the germline ends. CDR3: CASSPLAAGSGNTIYF. CDR3 bases: TGTGCCAGCTCACCGTTGGCAGCCGGCTCTGGAAACACCATATATTTT.

This clone was detected only a few times. CDR3 sequence: CAWSGRVIANYGYTF. Here the CDR3 DNA reads TGTGCCTGGAGTGGCAGGGTGATCGCTAACTATGGCTACACCTTC. The chain joins TRBV30 to TRBJ1-2; D is possibly TRBD1 (5 bases). The CDR3 spans 15 residues. The germline V gene has CDR1 GTSNPN and CDR2 SVGIG (reference sequence). V lost 1 base and J lost 0, with 12 bases in between.

The gene calls are TRBV3-1 (or the pseudogene TRBV3-2) and TRBJ1-6, with D possibly being TRBD1 (6 bases). With 4 bases removed from V and 4 bases from J, the gap between germline ends came to 14 bases. The CDR3 spans 16 residues. CDR1 and CDR2 from the germline V gene are LGHDT and YNNKEL (reference sequence). This CDR3 reads CASSPSGGGYNSPLHF. The CDR3 DNA follows: TGTGCCAGCAGCCCCTCGGGGGGCGGGTATAATTCACCCCTCCACTTT.

The V gene is TRBV6-5, the J gene TRBJ1-6; no definite D call. The CDR3 runs 14 residues. Trimming left V 7 bases short and J 5 bases short, with 12 bases between. Germline V gene sequence: CDR1 MNHEY, CDR2 SVGAGI. CDR3 bases: TGTGCCAGCAAACCCGTGGTGAATAATTCACCCCTCCACTTT. It specifies CASKPVVNNSPLHF.

The V and J genes are TRBV7-2 and TRBJ1-2; 7 bases match TRBD1. J lost 0 bases, V lost 2 bases, and 15 bases had no gene match. CDR3 length: 19 amino acids. Germline values: CDR1 SGHTA, CDR2 FQGNSA. The CDR3 bases are TGTGCCAGCAGCTTACTTACCACCGGGACAGAAATAGCTAACTATGGCTACACCTTC. Residues: CASSLLTTGTEIANYGYTF.

The rearrangement links TRBV6-1 to TRBJ2-5; unclear D gene. The CDR3 has 13 amino acids. Trimming took off 2 bases at V and 2 bases at J, with 6 bases between the two ends. Germline V gives CDR1 MNHNS, CDR2 SASEGT. The CDR3 loop reads CASSEPDQETQYF. CDR3 nucleotides: TGTGCCAGCAGTGAACCGGATCAAGAGACCCAGTACTTC.

The chain joins TRBV6-5 to TRBJ2-7; unclear D gene. The CDR3 runs 14 residues. The V gene lost 0 bases and the J gene lost 0 bases, with 6 bases spanning the gap. Germline CDR1 is MNHEY and CDR2 is SVGAGI. The CDR3 DNA is TGTGCCAGCAGTTACTCAGACGGCTCCTACGAGCAGTACTTC. Its translation is CASSYSDGSYEQYF.

This clone has only a few counts. V and J are TRBV18 and TRBJ2-3; D is uncertain. V was clipped by 3 bases and J by 9 bases, with 13 bases between them. Germline V lookup: CDR1 KGHSH, CDR2 LQKENI. The CDR3 spans 13 residues. CDR3 nucleotides: TGTGCCAGCTCACCGGACCCTTCCGGAACGCAGTATTTT. Protein sequence: CASSPDPSGTQYF. The whole variable domain, remainder taken from reference TRBV18 and TRBJ2-3, is NAGVMQNPRHLVRRRGQEARLRCSPMKGHSHVYWYRQLPEEGLKFMVYLQKENIIDESGMPKERFSAEFPKEGPSILRIQQVVRGDSAAYFCASSPDPSGTQYFGPGTRLTVL.

This rearrangement joins TRBV28 to TRBJ2-3; D is ambiguous. The CDR3 runs to 14 residues. Trimming took off 4 bases at V and 0 bases at J, with 8 bases between the two ends. Per the germline V gene, CDR1 is MDHEN and CDR2 is SYDVKM. CDR3 sequence reads: CASSSGPSTDTQYF. The DNA of the CDR3 is TGTGCCAGCAGTTCGGGCCCTAGCACAGATACGCAGTATTTT.